These 30 T cell receptor beta chains originate from one sample sequenced in a study of cytomegalovirus exposure and HLA in healthy donors. Primers: 60 Vbeta forward and 13 Jbeta reverse. Libraries were prepared by immunoSEQ multiplex PCR; TCRdb keeps only in-frame clonotypes and omits some of them. This table holds fewer than 200,000 clones, 87% found once. The sample consisted of PBMCs. Every receptor here comes from a girl less than two years old in good health and CMV-seronegative.

This clone was found once. The rearrangement joins TRBV7-2 to TRBJ1-3; tentative D call: TRBD1 (6 bases). V lost 0 bases to trimming and J lost 7 bases, with 13 bases between them. Germline V gene sequence: CDR1 SGHTA, CDR2 FQGNSA. This CDR3 has 15 residues. This chain's CDR3 is CASSLAGASGNTIYF. CDR3 nucleotide sequence: TGTGCCAGCAGCTTAGCGGGGGCCTCGGGGAACACCATATATTTT.

The chain carries TRBV6-5 and TRBJ2-4, with 7 positions matching TRBD1. The germline gives CDR1 MNHEY, CDR2 SVGAGI. The CDR3 is 14 residues long. J lost 8 bases, V lost 5 bases, and 9 bases had no gene match. CDR3: CASSIRGLGDIQYF. In DNA, the CDR3 is TGTGCCAGCAGTATAAGGGGGCTTGGGGACATTCAGTACTTC.

This clone appeared a few times. The chain recombines TRBV2 with TRBJ1-1; D perhaps matches TRBD1 (5 bases). Looked up from germline, CDR1 is SNHLY and CDR2 is FYNNEI. The CDR3 length is 12 residues. The V and J ends lost 10 bases and 1 base respectively, with 10 bases between them. The CDR3 sequence: CATSGGNTEAFF. The CDR3 nucleotides read TGTGCCACCTCGGGGGGGAACACTGAAGCTTTCTTT. Variable domain in full (rest from reference TRBV2 and TRBJ1-1): EPEVTQTPSHQVTQMGQEVILRCVPISNHLYFYWYRQILGQKVEFLVSFYNNEISEKSEIFDDQFSVERPDGSNFTLKIRSTKLEDSAMYFCATSGGNTEAFFGQGTRLTVV.

CDR3 nucleotides: TGCGCCAGCAGGTGGGACAGCCCCTCTTCGCCCCTCCACTTT. Protein: CASRWDSPSSPLHF. This chain links TRBV5-1 with TRBJ1-6; the match to TRBD1 covers 7 bases. CDR1 is SGHRS, CDR2 YFSETQ, per germline. Germline trimming cut 5 bases from V and 13 bases from J; bases unmatched to any gene: 12. The CDR3 is 14 residues long.

This chain links TRBV6-1 with TRBJ1-2, with a weak D call TRBD1 (5 bases). Germline V lookup: CDR1 MNHNS, CDR2 SASEGT. The length of the CDR3 is 16 residues. V gave up 4 bases and J gave up 3 bases, with 18 bases separating them. CDR3 nucleotides: TGTGCCAGCAGTGCCCCACAGGAGCGGGTAGACTATGGCTACACCTTC. Its protein product is CASSAPQERVDYGYTF.

This clone came up once. The gene calls are TRBV6-5 and TRBJ1-2; D is uncertain. This CDR3 has 14 residues. V shed 2 bases and J shed 3 bases, with 10 bases lying between them. Germline loops: CDR1 MNHEY, CDR2 SVGAGI. CDR3: CASSYTDQYYGYTF. The CDR3 nucleotides are TGTGCCAGCAGTTACACTGATCAATACTATGGCTACACCTTC.

The chain couples TRBV27 to TRBJ2-1; D is unclear. In germline, CDR1 is MNHEY, CDR2 SMNVEV (reference sequence). Trimming removed 0 bases at V and 0 bases at J, with 9 bases between. This CDR3 contains 16 residues. The CDR3 region is CASSLSSTYSYNEQFF. DNA for the CDR3: TGTGCCAGCAGTTTATCGTCCACATACTCCTACAATGAGCAGTTCTTC.

This clone was counted only a few times. The rearrangement joins TRBV5-1 to TRBJ2-7; the D is unclear. Per germline, CDR1 SGHRS and CDR2 YFSETQ. V dropped 1 base and J dropped 3 bases, with 8 bases sitting between them. This CDR3 region has 13 residues. Here the CDR3 DNA reads TGCGCCAGCAGCTTGACAGCTTACTACGAGCAGTACTTC. Amino acid sequence: CASSLTAYYEQYF.

The V call is TRBV19, the J call TRBJ2-7; D ambiguous. Trimming cost V 3 bases and J 1 base, with 10 bases left between them. Germline loops: CDR1 LNHDA, CDR2 SQIVND (reference sequence). This CDR3 contains 14 residues. The CDR3 DNA reads TGTGCCAGTAGTATGGCCCTCAGGTCCTACGAGCAGTACTTC. This encodes CASSMALRSYEQYF.

J is TRBJ2-1 and V is TRBV7-9, with 7 bases identical to TRBD2. Germline V gene sequence: CDR1 SEHNR, CDR2 FQNEAQ (reference sequence). This CDR3 is built from 18 residues. Trimming removed 1 base from V and 0 bases from J; junction bases left unmatched: 9. The CDR3 DNA sequence: TGTGCCAGCAGCTTAGAGGGGAGTCAGCGGGACTCCTACAATGAGCAGTTCTTC. It specifies CASSLEGSQRDSYNEQFF.

J is TRBJ2-7 and V is TRBV6-1, with TRBD1 matching 7 bases. After removal of 0 bases from V and 5 bases from J, the junction contained 4 bases not matched to a gene. The V gene's germline CDR1 is MNHNS and CDR2 SASEGT. The length of the CDR3 is 14 residues. CDR3 sequence reads: CASSEAGGENEQYF. The CDR3 bases are TGTGCCAGCAGTGAAGCAGGGGGCGAGAACGAGCAGTACTTC.

The chain employs TRBV10-2 and TRBJ2-2; 8 bases fit TRBD2. CDR1 and CDR2 from the germline V gene are WSHSY and SAAADI. The CDR3 contains 21 residues. Germline trimming cut 2 bases from V and 0 bases from J; bases unmatched to any gene: 17. CDR3 in amino acids: CASSEGRGGALFYANTGELFF. CDR3 nucleotide sequence: TGCGCCAGCAGTGAGGGTCGGGGGGGGGCTCTCTTTTACGCGAACACCGGGGAGCTGTTTTTT.

The chain couples TRBV2 to TRBJ2-3, with TRBD2 identical over 10 bases. Per the germline V gene, CDR1 is SNHLY and CDR2 is FYNNEI. V shed 5 bases, J shed 5 bases, and the junction held 10 bases outside the gene matches. The CDR3 is made up of 16 amino acids. CDR3 amino acids: CASSRERGGLGDTQYF. CDR3 bases: TGTGCCAGCAGTAGGGAGCGGGGGGGCCTTGGAGATACGCAGTATTTT.

This chain links TRBV15 with TRBJ1-1; D not resolved. The ends were cut back, 0 bases at V and 1 base at J, with 6 bases in the middle. From germline, CDR1 is LNHNV and CDR2 YYDKDF (reference sequence). The CDR3 runs to 14 residues. DNA of the CDR3: TGTGCCACCAGCAGAGATCGGGAGAACACTGAAGCTTTCTTT. This codes for CATSRDRENTEAFF. The whole variable domain, remainder taken from reference TRBV15 and TRBJ1-1, is DAMVIQNPRYQVTQFGKPVTLSCSQTLNHNVMYWYQQKSSQAPKLLFHYYDKDFNNEADTPDNFQSRRPNTSFCFLDIRSPGLGDTAMYLCATSRDRENTEAFFGQGTRLTVV.

The V and J genes are TRBV19 and TRBJ2-1; 7 bases match TRBD1. J gave up 6 bases and V 6 bases, and 2 bases lay outside the gene matches. Germline values: CDR1 LNHDA, CDR2 SQIVND (reference sequence). CDR3 size: 12 residues. The CDR3 loop reads CASRGTANEQFF. CDR3 nucleotide sequence: TGTGCCAGTAGAGGGACAGCCAATGAGCAGTTCTTC.

V gene TRBV20-1 combines with J gene TRBJ2-7; a weak D match, TRBD2 (6 bases). The length of the CDR3 is 11 residues. Per the germline V gene, CDR1 is DFQATT and CDR2 is SNEGSKA (reference sequence). Trimming stripped 5 bases from V and 11 bases from J, with 16 bases between. The CDR3 DNA is TGCAGTGCTGACAGACGCGGGAAAAAGTACTTC. Residues: CSADRRGKKYF.

A word on this clone: The same CDR3 arises from other DNA sequences in this sample as well. The V call is TRBV29-1, the J call TRBJ1-2; D may be TRBD1 (5 bases). The CDR3 is made up of 14 amino acids. V dropped 3 bases and J dropped 8 bases, with 19 bases sitting between them. Germline lookup yields CDR1 SQVTM and CDR2 ANQGSEA. CDR3 region: CSVEDTVARWGYTF. Written as DNA, the CDR3 is TGCAGCGTTGAGGACACAGTGGCGCGTTGGGGCTACACCTTC.

Points on this clone: One end of the junction is discordant with germline, which a read error may explain. The V gene is TRBV7-9, the J gene TRBJ2-7; tentatively, D is TRBD2 (7 bases). In germline, CDR1 is SEHNR, CDR2 FQNEAQ (reference sequence). The CDR3 runs to 17 residues. The CDR3 DNA sequence: TGTTCCAGCAGCTTAGCGGGTACGACGGGACAAATCGACGAGCAGTACTTC. This translates into CSSSLAGTTGQIDEQYF.

This clone appeared once. This chain uses TRBV7-8 with TRBJ1-5, with 8 bases that match TRBD1. V was pared by 0 bases and J by 7 bases, with 5 bases of the junction left unmatched. Germline-derived CDR1 and CDR2 are SGHVS and FQNEAQ. CDR3 length: 15 residues. CDR3 loop: CASSLAMPGGQPQHF. For the CDR3, the DNA is TGTGCCAGCAGCTTAGCGATGCCAGGGGGCCAGCCCCAGCATTTT.

The genes are TRBV19 and TRBJ1-5, with D perhaps matching TRBD1 (5 bases). Trimming pared 6 bases from V and 0 bases from J, leaving 12 bases between. Germline V gene data show CDR1 as LNHDA and CDR2 as SQIVND (reference sequence). The CDR3 contains 15 residues. CDR3 in amino acids: CASSAGGYSNQPQHF. The CDR3 DNA reads TGTGCCAGTAGCGCTGGGGGGTATAGCAATCAGCCCCAGCATTTT. The variable domain in full, with the rest retrieved from reference TRBV19 and TRBJ1-5, is DGGITQSPKYLFRKEGQNVTLSCEQNLNHDAMYWYRQDPGQGLRLIYYSQIVNDFQKGDIAEGYSVSREKKESFPLTVTSAQKNPTAFYLCASSAGGYSNQPQHFGDGTRLSIL.

This chain uses TRBV11-1 with TRBJ1-4; D ambiguous. The V end was cut by 5 bases, the J end by 6 bases, with 10 bases between. The CDR3 has 13 residues. Germline V gene data show CDR1 as SGHAT and CDR2 as FQDESV (reference sequence). The CDR3 DNA reads as TGTGCCAGCAGCCCGGGAGTTGATGAAAAACTGTTTTTT. It encodes CASSPGVDEKLFF.

This chain connects TRBV6-5 to TRBJ2-1; TRBD1 or TRBD2 may be the D gene (8 bases each). Germline CDR1 and CDR2: MNHEY and SVGAGI. The CDR3 runs to 14 residues. V lost 10 bases and J 4 bases, leaving 17 bases between the germline ends. Here the CDR3 DNA reads TGTGCCACCAGGGGGCGGGGGGTTTACAATGAGCAGTTCTTC. Translated, it gives CATRGRGVYNEQFF.

The chain joins TRBV6-1 to TRBJ1-6; no clear D gene. The V and J ends lost 2 bases and 7 bases respectively, with 21 bases between them. CDR3 length: 18 residues. In germline, CDR1 is MNHNS, CDR2 SASEGT. CDR3 DNA: TGTGCCAGCAGTGAATTAAGTTGGGAGGCCGCAACAAATTCACCCCTCCACTTT. Translation gives CASSELSWEAATNSPLHF.

This clone appeared once. This sequence joins TRBV19 and TRBJ2-7; TRBD2 agrees at 11 bases. V shed 9 bases and J 1 base; nucleotides not matched to a gene: 5. This CDR3 has 14 amino acids. Germline CDR1 is LNHDA and CDR2 is SQIVND (reference sequence). The CDR3 loop is CASSGTSGSYEQYF. Here the CDR3 DNA reads TGTGCCAGCTCAGGGACTAGCGGTTCCTACGAGCAGTACTTC.

V is TRBV4-3 and J is TRBJ1-4, with D maybe TRBD1 (6 bases). Trimming removed 0 bases from V and 7 bases from J, with 12 bases in between. In germline, CDR1 is LGHNA, CDR2 YSLEER. CDR3 size: 15 residues. CDR3: CASSQDTGLIEKLFF. The CDR3 DNA reads as TGCGCCAGCAGCCAAGATACAGGGCTAATTGAAAAACTGTTTTTT.

About this clone itself: Other nucleotide sequences in the sample specify the same CDR3. The CDR3 spells CASSQDGSYEQYF. The CDR3 bases are TGTGCCAGCAGCCAAGACGGCTCCTACGAGCAGTACTTC. V gene TRBV4-2 combines with J gene TRBJ2-7, with D hard to call. The CDR3 has 13 residues. V lost 0 bases and J lost 0, with 3 bases in between. CDR1 and CDR2 from the germline V gene are LGHNA and YNFKEQ.

As to this clone: The sample contains more than one DNA sequence encoding this CDR3. This chain links TRBV5-6 with TRBJ2-5; weak D call: TRBD2 (5 bases). From germline, CDR1 is SGHDT and CDR2 YYEEEE. The CDR3 contains 13 residues. With 0 bases removed from V and 7 bases from J, the gap between germline ends came to 10 bases. DNA of the CDR3: TGTGCCAGCAGCTTGGCCGGACGGGGGACCCAGTACTTC. The encoded protein is CASSLAGRGTQYF.

This chain links TRBV2 with TRBJ1-5, with a weak D call TRBD1 (6 bases). In germline, CDR1 is SNHLY, CDR2 FYNNEI. V was shortened by 6 bases and J by 6 bases, with 15 bases between the two germline ends. The CDR3 covers 14 residues. The CDR3 DNA reads as TGTGCCAGCAGGCAAACAGTGGACAGTCAGCCCCAGCATTTT. Residues: CASRQTVDSQPQHF.

This sequence joins TRBV4-1 and TRBJ2-5, with TRBD2 identical over 10 bases. Germline values: CDR1 MGHRA, CDR2 YSYEKL. V lost 0 bases, J lost 7 bases, and 8 bases stayed unmatched. The CDR3 covers 16 residues. CDR3 in amino acids: CASSQEELAGKGTQYF. The CDR3 nucleotides read TGCGCCAGCAGCCAAGAAGAACTAGCGGGGAAAGGGACCCAGTACTTC.

This chain connects TRBV30 to TRBJ2-1, with 13 bases fitting TRBD2. The J segment lost 10 bases and the V segment lost 1 base, leaving 7 bases of the junction unmatched. The CDR3 sequence is 15 residues long. Germline CDR1 reads GTSNPN; CDR2 reads SVGIG (reference sequence). The CDR3 reads CAWSATSGGPREQFF. Here the CDR3 DNA reads TGTGCCTGGAGTGCGACTAGCGGGGGGCCGAGGGAGCAGTTCTTC. The full variable domain, with the rest looked up from reference TRBV30 and TRBJ2-1, is SQTIHQWPATLVQPVGSPLSLECTVEGTSNPNLYWYRQAAGRGLQLLFYSVGIGQISSEVPQNLSASRPQDRQFILSSKKLLLSDSGFYLCAWSATSGGPREQFFGPGTRLTVL.